The source of this T cell receptor beta chain is a study of regulatory T cells in long-lasting Graves disease (dated by TCRdb to the early 2020s). Concerning the study at large: In the newly diagnosed Graves' disease group, patients had been taking antithyroid drugs for less than 3 months. TCR sequencing covered around 13 persistent and around 20 newly diagnosed Graves' disease patients, around 35 samples in total. Peripheral blood TCR sequencing and RNA sequencing compared persistent Graves' disease patients with newly diagnosed Graves' disease patients. The study was registered as a clinical trial and conducted in China. Beyond this particular receptor, the publication reports: More public clonotypes were shared among persistent patients (over 2,500) than among newly diagnosed patients (966). Persistent Graves' disease patients showed lower TCR Shannon entropy and fewer highly expanded clones than newly diagnosed patients, suggesting clonal expansion. Only the TCR beta chain was sequenced and analyzed. As a limitation, the authors acknowledged that the small sample size may reduce accuracy. Preferential use of TRBV28, TRBJ1-2 and TRBJ2-5 was observed in persistent disease, whereas TRBV20-1 and TRBJ2-1 were favored in newly diagnosed disease. The study examined only peripheral blood because the primary lesion, thyroid tissue, could not be accessed.

The sample's time point label, decoded: newly diagnosed GD, antithyroid drugs for less than 3 months. For both TCR sequencing and RNA sequencing, RNA was extracted from PBMCs using TRIzol. The diagnosis of Graves' disease was made according to American Thyroid Association guidelines. Recruitment of patients was carried out at an endocrinology department in Xi'an, China. Each patient gave 9 to 10 milliliters of peripheral blood, collected in an EDTA anticoagulant tube. Ficoll Paque Plus density gradient separation was used to isolate PBMCs, and no additional T cell sorting was done. An Agilent 2100 Bioanalyzer and agarose gel were used to check RNA quality, and a NanoDrop 2000 was used to measure RNA concentration. Library prep was done by multiplex PCR. Sequenced on an Illumina HiSeq 4000. iRepertoire HTBI primers and Arm-PCR amplification of CDR3 regions were used to construct TCR beta libraries. Before sequencing, the PCR products went through gel purification. On the study's bioinformatics: Gene usage analysis of CDR3 amino acid clonotypes used the 62 TRBV and about 14 TRBJ segments found across samples. Filtered high-quality paired reads were merged into contigs using COPE and FqMerger. BLAST was used to align contigs to the IMGT TRBV, TRBD and TRBJ reference genes, and CDR3 was defined following IMGT. Clonotypes above 0.1% frequency were classified as highly expanded clones. Repertoire diversity was measured by Shannon entropy, and V-J evenness by the Gini coefficient. A clonotype found in more than one individual was treated as public. Clones were called with MiXCR by TCRdb after fastp trimmed the public reads at Q25, and only in-frame beta chains were retained. CDR3 protein sequences are deduplicated, and each keeps its most common genes and DNA. What appears here as the V and J calls and clone size reflects TCRdb's work, not the paper's. This sample lists roughly 530,000 distinct CDR3 sequences; roughly 15% were detected once. The biggest ten clones account for 25% of the sample.

Comment on this clonotype: Its antigen remains undetermined. Base qualities are not at hand, and no much larger clone is one base apart.

V is cut back by 1 base and J by 5 bases, with 2 bases in the junction unmatched. CDR1 and CDR2, looked up from the germline V gene, are SGHVS and FNYEAQ. Its CDR3 holds 13 amino acids, cysteine through phenylalanine. The retained sequence is limited to the CDR3, 39 bases, with the frame set at the first base. This same sample was also part of a study on T cells in Graves' hyperthyroidism and ophthalmopathy. The second publication reports: Graves' hyperthyroidism was defined as stable when no progression to ophthalmopathy occurred over 18 months of follow-up. Hyperthyroidism patients were newly diagnosed, with disease duration under 2 months, and aged 18 to 65 years. Any patient with an uncontrolled infection, another autoimmune disease, pregnancy or lactation was excluded. Diagnoses were established on the basis of clinical symptoms, serum thyroxine and TRAb, thyroid ultrasound, and orbital computed tomography. For the first round of RT-PCR on the TCR CDR3, the HTBI primer set was used together with the Qiagen OneStep RT-PCR kit. Blood samples also contained most of the expanded thyroid clonotypes (frequency above 0.001), which suggests that blood repertoires may reflect thyroid immune responses. A model built on a 13 V-J signature distinguished ophthalmopathy from stable hyperthyroidism, reaching 85% to 90% sensitivity and around 81% specificity in cross-validation and 80%/75% in testing. In validation, progression to ophthalmopathy was predicted by the model with roughly 71% sensitivity and roughly 76% specificity, a median of about 6 months before onset. TCR V-J signatures able to tell the groups apart were searched for in a discovery cohort of more than 90 patients, of whom over 40 had Graves' ophthalmopathy and roughly 57 had stable Graves' hyperthyroidism. An independent validation cohort of around 19 hyperthyroidism patients and 17 patients who later progressed to ophthalmopathy tested prospective prediction of ophthalmopathy. For training and testing, the roughly 97 patients in the discovery cohort were randomly divided in a 7:3 ratio. Thyroid tissue and blood T-cell repertoires from over 5 Graves' hyperthyroidism patients were also compared in the study. After sampling, hyperthyroidism patients received methimazole starting at 30 mg daily, and ophthalmopathy patients received high-dose intravenous methylprednisolone. A second multiplex PCR round built the libraries, followed by size selection and purification. Sequencing of the libraries was done on an Illumina HiSeq2000 using paired-end 100 bp reads. SOAPnuke was used to process the raw data, throwing out any read that contained adapters or uncalled bases, had a mean Phred below 15, or lacked an exact constant-primer or identifier match. High-quality paired reads were merged with COPE v1.2.5, and unique nucleotide sequences were defined as clonotypes. MiTCR v1.1 was used to align the clonotypes against IMGT TRBV, TRBD and TRBJ reference segments. Analysis was restricted to V-J combinations with a frequency above 0.0001, which covered 99.2% of repertoires. The TCS score was defined as F50 (clonal expansion) divided by E x V (chaos), with BLOSUM62-based TCRdist calculated between CDR3 peptides within each V-J. Welch's t-statistics and random forest reduced 500 to 550 V-J features to 13, which were used in a naive Bayes classifier (R e1071). Sample size was not statistically predetermined, and investigators were not blinded to group allocation. The paper reports TCR Vbeta CDR3 sequencing of 130 to 150 peripheral blood samples: 40 or so ophthalmopathy, 75 to 80 hyperthyroidism and around 17 progressor patients.

The receptor was isolated from a woman aged 40 to 65 with Graves disease. Donor details come from another sample of the same person, matched by shared clones. Material: peripheral blood mononuclear cells (PBMCs), obtained at new diagnosis, from a patient treated with antithyroid drugs. The chain is assembled from TRBV7-6 and TRBJ2-7; 7 central bases correspond to TRBD2. This receptor has the CDR3 CASSLGLADEQYF. The DNA is as follows: TGTGCCAGCAGCTTAGGACTAGCAGACGAGCAGTACTTC.